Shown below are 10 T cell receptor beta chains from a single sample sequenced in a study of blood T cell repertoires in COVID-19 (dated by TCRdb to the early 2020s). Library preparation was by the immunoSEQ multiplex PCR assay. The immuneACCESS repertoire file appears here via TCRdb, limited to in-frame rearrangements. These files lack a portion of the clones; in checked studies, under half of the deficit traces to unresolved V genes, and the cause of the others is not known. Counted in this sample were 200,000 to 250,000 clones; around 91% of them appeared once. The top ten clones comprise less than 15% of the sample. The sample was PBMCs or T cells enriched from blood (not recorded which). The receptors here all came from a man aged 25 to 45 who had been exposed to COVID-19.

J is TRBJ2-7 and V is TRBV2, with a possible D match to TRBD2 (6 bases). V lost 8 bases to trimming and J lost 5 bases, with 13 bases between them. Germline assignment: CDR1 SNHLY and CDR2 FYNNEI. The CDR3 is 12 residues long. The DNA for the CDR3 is TGTGCCAGCGTAGGAGGGGAGCACGAGCAGTACTTC. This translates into CASVGGEHEQYF. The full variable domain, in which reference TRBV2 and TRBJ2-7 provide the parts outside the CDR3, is EPEVTQTPSHQVTQMGQEVILRCVPISNHLYFYWYRQILGQKVEFLVSFYNNEISEKSEIFDDQFSVERPDGSNFTLKIRSTKLEDSAMYFCASVGGEHEQYFGPGTRLTVT.

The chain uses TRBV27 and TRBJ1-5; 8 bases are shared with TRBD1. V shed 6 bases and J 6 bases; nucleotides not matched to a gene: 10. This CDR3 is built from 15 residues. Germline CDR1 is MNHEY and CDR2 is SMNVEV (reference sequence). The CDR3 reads CASRRTGGGSQPQHF. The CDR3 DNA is TGTGCCAGCAGACGAACAGGGGGTGGGTCTCAGCCCCAGCATTTT.

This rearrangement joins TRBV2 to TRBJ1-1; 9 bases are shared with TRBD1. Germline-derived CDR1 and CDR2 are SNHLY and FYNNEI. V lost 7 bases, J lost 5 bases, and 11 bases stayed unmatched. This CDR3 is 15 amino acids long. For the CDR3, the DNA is TGTGCCAGCATGAGACCGGGACAGGGCTTAACTGAAGCTTTCTTT. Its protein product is CASMRPGQGLTEAFF.

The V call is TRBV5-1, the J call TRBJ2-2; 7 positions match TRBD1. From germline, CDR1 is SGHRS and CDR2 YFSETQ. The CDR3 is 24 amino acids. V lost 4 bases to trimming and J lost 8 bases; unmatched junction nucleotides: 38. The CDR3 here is CASSHPPPSYGTVSPPHHLGELFF. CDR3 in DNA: TGCGCCAGCAGCCACCCCCCGCCTTCGTACGGGACAGTCTCGCCCCCGCACCATCTTGGGGAGCTGTTTTTT.

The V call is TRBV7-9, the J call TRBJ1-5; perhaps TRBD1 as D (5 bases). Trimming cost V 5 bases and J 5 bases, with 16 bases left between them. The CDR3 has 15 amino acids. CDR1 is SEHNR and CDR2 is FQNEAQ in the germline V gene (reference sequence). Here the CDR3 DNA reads TGTGCCAGCAGCCGGGGGGGAAATTGGGATCAGCCCCAGCATTTT. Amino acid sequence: CASSRGGNWDQPQHF.

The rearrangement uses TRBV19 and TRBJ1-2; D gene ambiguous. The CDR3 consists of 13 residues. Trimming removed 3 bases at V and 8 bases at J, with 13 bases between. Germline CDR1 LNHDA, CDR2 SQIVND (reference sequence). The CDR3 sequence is CASSIGQFAGYTF. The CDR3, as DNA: TGTGCCAGTAGTATTGGTCAATTTGCGGGCTACACCTTC.

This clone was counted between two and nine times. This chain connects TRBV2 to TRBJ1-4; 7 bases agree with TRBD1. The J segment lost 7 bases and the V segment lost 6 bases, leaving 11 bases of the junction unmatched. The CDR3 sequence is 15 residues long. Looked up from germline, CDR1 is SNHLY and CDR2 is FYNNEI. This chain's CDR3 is CASSNGQAMREKLFF. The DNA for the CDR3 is TGTGCCAGCAGCAACGGACAGGCAATGCGTGAAAAACTGTTTTTT. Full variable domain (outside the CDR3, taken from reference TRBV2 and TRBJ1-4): EPEVTQTPSHQVTQMGQEVILRCVPISNHLYFYWYRQILGQKVEFLVSFYNNEISEKSEIFDDQFSVERPDGSNFTLKIRSTKLEDSAMYFCASSNGQAMREKLFFGSGTQLSVL.

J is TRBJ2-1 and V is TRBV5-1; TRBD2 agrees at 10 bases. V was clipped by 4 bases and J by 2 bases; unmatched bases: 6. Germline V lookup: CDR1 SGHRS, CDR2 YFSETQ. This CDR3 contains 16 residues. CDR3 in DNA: TGCGCCAGCAGCCCCAAGAGCGGGGGGGCCTACAATGAGCAGTTCTTC. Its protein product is CASSPKSGGAYNEQFF.

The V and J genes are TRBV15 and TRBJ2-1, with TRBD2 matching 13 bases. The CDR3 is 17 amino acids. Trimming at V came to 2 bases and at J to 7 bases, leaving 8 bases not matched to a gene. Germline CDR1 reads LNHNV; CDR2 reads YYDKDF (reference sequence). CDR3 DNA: TGTGCCACCAGCAGACCCCCGGGACTAGCGGGGACAAATGAGCAGTTCTTC. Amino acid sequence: CATSRPPGLAGTNEQFF.

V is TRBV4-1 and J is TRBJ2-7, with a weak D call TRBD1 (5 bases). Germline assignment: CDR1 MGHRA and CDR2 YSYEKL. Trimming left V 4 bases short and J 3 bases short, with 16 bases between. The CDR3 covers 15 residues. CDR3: CASSLYDTDSYEQYF. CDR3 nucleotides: TGCGCCAGCAGCCTCTATGATACCGACAGCTACGAGCAGTACTTC.